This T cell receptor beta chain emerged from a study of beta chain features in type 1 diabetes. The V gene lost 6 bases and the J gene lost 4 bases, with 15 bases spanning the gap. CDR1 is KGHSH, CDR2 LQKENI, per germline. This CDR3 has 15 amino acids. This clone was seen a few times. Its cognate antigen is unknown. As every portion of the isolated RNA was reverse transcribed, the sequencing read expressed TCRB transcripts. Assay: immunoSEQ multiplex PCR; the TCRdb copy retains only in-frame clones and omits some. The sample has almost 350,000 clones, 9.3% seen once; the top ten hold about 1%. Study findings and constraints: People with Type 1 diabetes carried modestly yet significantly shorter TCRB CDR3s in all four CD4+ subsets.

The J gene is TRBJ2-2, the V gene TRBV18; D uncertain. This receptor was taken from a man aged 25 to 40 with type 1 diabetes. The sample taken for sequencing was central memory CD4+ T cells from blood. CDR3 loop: CASSDRRSSTGELFF. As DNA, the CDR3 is TGTGCCAGCTCCGACCGCAGGAGTTCCACCGGGGAGCTGTTTTTT.